This TCR beta chain was recorded in a study of neoadjuvant anti-PD-1 for oral cavity cancer. General observations from the study: Pretreatment Treg/Th17 ratio correlated inversely with post-treatment tumor clonality.

This table comes from immunoSEQ multiplex PCR, and its TCRdb copy is limited to in-frame clones, with some not included. The repertoire holds about 15,000 clones, with about 44% as singletons. Described time point: after neoadjuvant nivolumab, at surgical resection. Patients were newly diagnosed with stage II-IVA oral cavity squamous cell carcinoma without prior systemic or radiation treatment. In this sample, this clone turned up a few times. What it recognizes is unknown. This TCR derives from a person aged 35-80 years with oral cavity squamous cell carcinoma. Sequencing used tumor tissue, obtained after nivolumab (anti-PD-1) treatment.

The CDR3 is CASGVSTVLTGELFF. The CDR3 DNA reads as TGTGCCAGCGGAGTCTCGACGGTACTCACCGGGGAGCTGTTTTTT. This rearrangement joins TRBV6-1 to TRBJ2-2, with D hard to call. The V and J ends lost 8 bases and 4 bases respectively, with 17 bases between them. Germline V gene sequence: CDR1 MNHNS, CDR2 SASEGT. CDR3 length: 15 amino acids.